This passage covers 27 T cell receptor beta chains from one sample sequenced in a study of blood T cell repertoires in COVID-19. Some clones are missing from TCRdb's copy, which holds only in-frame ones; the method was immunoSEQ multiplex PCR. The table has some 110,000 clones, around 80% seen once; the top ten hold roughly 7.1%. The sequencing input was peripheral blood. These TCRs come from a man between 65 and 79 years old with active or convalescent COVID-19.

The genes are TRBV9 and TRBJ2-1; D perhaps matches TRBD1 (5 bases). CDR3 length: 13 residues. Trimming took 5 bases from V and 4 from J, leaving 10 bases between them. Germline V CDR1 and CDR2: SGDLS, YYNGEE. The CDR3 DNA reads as TGTGCCAGCAGTGCCCGACAGTACAATGAGCAGTTCTTC. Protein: CASSARQYNEQFF.

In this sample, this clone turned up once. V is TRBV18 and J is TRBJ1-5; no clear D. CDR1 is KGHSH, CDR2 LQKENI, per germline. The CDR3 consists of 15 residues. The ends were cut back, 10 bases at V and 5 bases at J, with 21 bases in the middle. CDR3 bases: TGTGCCACTTCCCGATCGGGTGGCTGGGATCAGCCCCAGCATTTT. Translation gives CATSRSGGWDQPQHF.

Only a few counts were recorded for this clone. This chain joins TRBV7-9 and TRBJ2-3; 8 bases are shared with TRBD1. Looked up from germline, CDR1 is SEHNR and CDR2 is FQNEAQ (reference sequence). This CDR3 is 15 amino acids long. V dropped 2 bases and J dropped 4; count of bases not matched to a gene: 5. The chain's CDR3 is CASSLYQGASDTQYF. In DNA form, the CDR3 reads TGTGCCAGCAGCTTATATCAGGGGGCTTCAGATACGCAGTATTTT.

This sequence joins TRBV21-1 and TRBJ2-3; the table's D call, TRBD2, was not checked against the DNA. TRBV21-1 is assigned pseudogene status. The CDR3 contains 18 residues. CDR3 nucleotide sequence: TGTGCCAGCAGCCCCCGCCGACTAGCGGAGGGGGGCACAGATACGCAGTATTTT. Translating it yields CASSPRRLAEGGTDTQYF.

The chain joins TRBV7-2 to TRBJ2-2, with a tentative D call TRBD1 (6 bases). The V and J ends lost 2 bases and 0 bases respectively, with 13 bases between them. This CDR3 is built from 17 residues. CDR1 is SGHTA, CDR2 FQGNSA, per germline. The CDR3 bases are TGTGCCAGCAGCTTAAGGTCTGGGGGCGCGAACACCGGGGAGCTGTTTTTT. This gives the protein CASSLRSGGANTGELFF.

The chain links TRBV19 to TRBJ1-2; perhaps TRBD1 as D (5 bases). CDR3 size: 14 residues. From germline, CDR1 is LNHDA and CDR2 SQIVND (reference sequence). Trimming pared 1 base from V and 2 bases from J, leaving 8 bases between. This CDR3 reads CASSIGGGNYGYTF. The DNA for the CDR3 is TGTGCCAGTAGTATAGGTGGGGGGAACTATGGCTACACCTTC.

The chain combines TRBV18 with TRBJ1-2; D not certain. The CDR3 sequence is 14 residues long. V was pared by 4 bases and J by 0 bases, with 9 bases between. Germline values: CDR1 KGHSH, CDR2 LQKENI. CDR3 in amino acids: CASSLSAANYGYTF. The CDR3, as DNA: TGTGCCAGCTCACTAAGTGCAGCTAACTATGGCTACACCTTC.

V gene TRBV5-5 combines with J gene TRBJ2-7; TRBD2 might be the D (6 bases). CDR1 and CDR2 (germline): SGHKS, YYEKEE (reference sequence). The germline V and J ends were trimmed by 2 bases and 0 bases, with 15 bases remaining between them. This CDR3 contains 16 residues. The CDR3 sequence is CASSLGIGGSSYEQYF. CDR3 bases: TGTGCCAGCAGCTTAGGAATCGGGGGTAGCTCCTACGAGCAGTACTTC.

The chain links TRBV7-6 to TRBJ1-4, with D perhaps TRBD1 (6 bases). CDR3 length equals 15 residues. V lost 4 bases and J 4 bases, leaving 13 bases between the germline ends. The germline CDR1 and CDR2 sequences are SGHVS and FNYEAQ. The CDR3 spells CASSSQQGYNEKLFF. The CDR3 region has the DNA TGTGCCAGCAGCTCTCAGCAGGGGTATAATGAAAAACTGTTTTTT.

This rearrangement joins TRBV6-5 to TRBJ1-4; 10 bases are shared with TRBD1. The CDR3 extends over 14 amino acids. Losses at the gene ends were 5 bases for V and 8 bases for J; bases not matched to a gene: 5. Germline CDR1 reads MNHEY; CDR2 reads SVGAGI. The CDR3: CASSMTGGREKLFF. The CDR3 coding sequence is TGTGCCAGCAGTATGACAGGGGGCCGGGAAAAACTGTTTTTT.

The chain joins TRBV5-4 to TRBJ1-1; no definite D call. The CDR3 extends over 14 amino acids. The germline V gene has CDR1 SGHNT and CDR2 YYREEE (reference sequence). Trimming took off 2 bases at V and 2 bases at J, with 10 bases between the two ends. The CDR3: CASSLGGFNTEAFF. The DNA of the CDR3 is TGTGCCAGCAGCTTAGGCGGGTTTAACACTGAAGCTTTCTTT.

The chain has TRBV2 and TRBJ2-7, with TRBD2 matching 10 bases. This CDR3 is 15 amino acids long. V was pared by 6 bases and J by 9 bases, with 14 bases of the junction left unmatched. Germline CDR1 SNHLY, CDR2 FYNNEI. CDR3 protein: CASRGTSASSGGQYF. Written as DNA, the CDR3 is TGTGCCAGCAGGGGGACTAGCGCCTCCTCTGGTGGGCAGTACTTC.

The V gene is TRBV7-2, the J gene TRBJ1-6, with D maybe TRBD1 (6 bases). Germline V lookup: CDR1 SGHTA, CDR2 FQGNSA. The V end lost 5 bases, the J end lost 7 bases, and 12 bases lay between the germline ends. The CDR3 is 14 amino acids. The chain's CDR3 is CASSKRDTNSPLHF. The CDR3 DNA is TGTGCCAGCAGCAAAAGGGACACCAATTCACCCCTCCACTTT.

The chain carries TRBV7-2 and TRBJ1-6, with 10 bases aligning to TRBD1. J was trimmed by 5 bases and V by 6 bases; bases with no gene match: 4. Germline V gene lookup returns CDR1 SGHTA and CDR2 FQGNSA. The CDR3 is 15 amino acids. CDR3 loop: CASRPDRGDNSPLHF. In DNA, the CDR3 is TGTGCCAGCAGACCGGACAGGGGGGATAATTCACCCCTCCACTTT.

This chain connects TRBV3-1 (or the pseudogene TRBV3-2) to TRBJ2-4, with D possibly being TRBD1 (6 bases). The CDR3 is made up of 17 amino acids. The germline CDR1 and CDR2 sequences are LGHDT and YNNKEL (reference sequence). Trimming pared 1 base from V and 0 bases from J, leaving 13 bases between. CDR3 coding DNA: TGTGCCAGCAGCCAAGGGACAGAAGGGGTAGCCAAAAACATTCAGTACTTC. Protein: CASSQGTEGVAKNIQYF.

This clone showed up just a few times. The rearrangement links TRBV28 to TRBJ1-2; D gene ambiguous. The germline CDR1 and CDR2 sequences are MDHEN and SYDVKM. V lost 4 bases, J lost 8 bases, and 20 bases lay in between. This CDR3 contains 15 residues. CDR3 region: CASSSPLGEGGGYTF. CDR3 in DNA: TGTGCCAGCAGTTCTCCTCTCGGTGAGGGCGGCGGCTACACCTTC.

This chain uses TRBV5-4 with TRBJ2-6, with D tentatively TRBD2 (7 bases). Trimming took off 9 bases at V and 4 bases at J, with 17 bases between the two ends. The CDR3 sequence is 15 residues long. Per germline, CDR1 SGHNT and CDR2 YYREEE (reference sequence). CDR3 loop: CATKGGGFGANVLTF. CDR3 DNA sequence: TGTGCCACCAAGGGAGGGGGGTTCGGGGCCAACGTCCTGACTTTC.

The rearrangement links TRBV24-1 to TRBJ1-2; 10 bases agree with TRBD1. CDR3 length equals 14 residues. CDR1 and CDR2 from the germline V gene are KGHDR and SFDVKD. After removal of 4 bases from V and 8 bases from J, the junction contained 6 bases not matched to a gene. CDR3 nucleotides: TGTGCCACCAGTGACGGACAGGGGGAGGTCGGCTACACCTTC. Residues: CATSDGQGEVGYTF.

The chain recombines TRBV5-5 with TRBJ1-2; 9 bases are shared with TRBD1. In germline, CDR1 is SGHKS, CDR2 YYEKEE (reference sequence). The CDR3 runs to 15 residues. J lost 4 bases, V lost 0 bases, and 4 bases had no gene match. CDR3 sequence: CASSLGSTGGYGYTF. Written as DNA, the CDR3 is TGTGCCAGCAGCTTGGGGTCGACAGGGGGCTATGGCTACACCTTC. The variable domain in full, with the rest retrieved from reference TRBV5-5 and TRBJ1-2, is DAGVTQSPTHLIKTRGQQVTLRCSPISGHKSVSWYQQVLGQGPQFIFQYYEKEERGRGNFPDRFSARQFPNYSSELNVNALLLGDSALYLCASSLGSTGGYGYTFGSGTRLTVV.

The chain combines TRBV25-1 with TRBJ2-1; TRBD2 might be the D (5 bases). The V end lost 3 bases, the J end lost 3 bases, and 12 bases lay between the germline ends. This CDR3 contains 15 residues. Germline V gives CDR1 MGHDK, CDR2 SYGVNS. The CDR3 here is CASSDSGSVYNEQFF. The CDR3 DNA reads TGTGCCAGCAGTGACAGCGGCAGCGTCTACAATGAGCAGTTCTTC. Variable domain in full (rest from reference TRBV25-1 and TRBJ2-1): EADIYQTPRYLVIGTGKKITLECSQTMGHDKMYWYQQDPGMELHLIHYSYGVNSTEKGDLSSESTVSRIRTEHFPLTLESARPSHTSQYLCASSDSGSVYNEQFFGPGTRLTVL.

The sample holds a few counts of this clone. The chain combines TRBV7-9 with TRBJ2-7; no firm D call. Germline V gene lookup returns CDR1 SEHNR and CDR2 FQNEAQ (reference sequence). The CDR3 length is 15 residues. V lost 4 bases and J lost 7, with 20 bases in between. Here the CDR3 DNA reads TGTGCCAGCAGCTCACCCGCCGGAACTAACGAGGAGCAGTACTTC. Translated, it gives CASSSPAGTNEEQYF.

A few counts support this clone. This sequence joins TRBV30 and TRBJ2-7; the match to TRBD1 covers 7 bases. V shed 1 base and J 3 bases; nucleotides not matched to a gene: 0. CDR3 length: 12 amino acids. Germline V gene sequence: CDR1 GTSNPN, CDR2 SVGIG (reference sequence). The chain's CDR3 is CAWSGQGYEQYF. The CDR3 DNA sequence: TGTGCCTGGAGTGGACAGGGCTACGAGCAGTACTTC. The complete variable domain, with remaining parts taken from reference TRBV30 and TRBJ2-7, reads SQTIHQWPATLVQPVGSPLSLECTVEGTSNPNLYWYRQAAGRGLQLLFYSVGIGQISSEVPQNLSASRPQDRQFILSSKKLLLSDSGFYLCAWSGQGYEQYFGPGTRLTVT.

The CDR3 coding sequence is TGTGCCAGCTCACGGAGCGGGAGGGCCATGGAGACCCAGTACTTC. It translates to CASSRSGRAMETQYF. The rearrangement links TRBV18 to TRBJ2-5; 10 positions agree with TRBD2. The V segment lost 4 bases and the J segment 5 bases; nucleotides outside the gene matches: 7. This CDR3 has 15 residues. Germline CDR1 KGHSH, CDR2 LQKENI.

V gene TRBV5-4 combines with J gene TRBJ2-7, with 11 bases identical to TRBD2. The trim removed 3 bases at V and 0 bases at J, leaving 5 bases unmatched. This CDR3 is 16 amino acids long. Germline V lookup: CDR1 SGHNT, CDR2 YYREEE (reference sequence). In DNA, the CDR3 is TGTGCCAGCAGCTCCACCGGGACTAGCGGCTCCTACGAGCAGTACTTC. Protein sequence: CASSSTGTSGSYEQYF.

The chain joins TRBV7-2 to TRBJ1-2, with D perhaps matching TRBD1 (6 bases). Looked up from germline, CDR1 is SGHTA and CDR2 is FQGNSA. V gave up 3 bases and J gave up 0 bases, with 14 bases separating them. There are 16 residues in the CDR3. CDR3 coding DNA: TGTGCCAGCAGCTTGAGCGGGGGCTCCTCTAACTATGGCTACACCTTC. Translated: CASSLSGGSSNYGYTF.

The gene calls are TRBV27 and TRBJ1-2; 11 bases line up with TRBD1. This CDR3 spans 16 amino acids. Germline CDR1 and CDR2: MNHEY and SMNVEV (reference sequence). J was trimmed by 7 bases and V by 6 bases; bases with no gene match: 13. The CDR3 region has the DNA TGTGCCAGCAGCCCCCGCCCGCGCGGGACAGGGGGTGGCTACACCTTC. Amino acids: CASSPRPRGTGGGYTF.

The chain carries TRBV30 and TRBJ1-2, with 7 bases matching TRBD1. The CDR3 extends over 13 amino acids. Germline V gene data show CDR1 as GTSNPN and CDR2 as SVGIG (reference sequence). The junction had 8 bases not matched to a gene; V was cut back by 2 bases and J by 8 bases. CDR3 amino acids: CAWSFTGERGYTF. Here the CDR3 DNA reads TGTGCCTGGAGTTTCACAGGGGAAAGAGGCTACACCTTC.